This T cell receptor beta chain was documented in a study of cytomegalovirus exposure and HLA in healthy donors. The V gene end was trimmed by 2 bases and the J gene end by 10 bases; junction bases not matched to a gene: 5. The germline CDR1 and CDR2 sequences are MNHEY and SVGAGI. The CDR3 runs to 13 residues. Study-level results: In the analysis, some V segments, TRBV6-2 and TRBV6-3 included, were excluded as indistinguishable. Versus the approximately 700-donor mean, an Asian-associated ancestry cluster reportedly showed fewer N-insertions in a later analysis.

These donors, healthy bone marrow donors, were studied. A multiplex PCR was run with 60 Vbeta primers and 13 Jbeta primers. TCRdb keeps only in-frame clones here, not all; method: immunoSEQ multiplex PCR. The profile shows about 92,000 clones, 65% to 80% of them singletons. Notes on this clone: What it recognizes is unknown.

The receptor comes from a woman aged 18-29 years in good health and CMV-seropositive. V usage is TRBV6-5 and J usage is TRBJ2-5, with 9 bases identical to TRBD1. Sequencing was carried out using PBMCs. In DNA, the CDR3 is TGTGCCAGCAGTTACAGACAGGGGGGGGACCAGTACTTC. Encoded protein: CASSYRQGGDQYF.